Shown below are 24 T cell receptor beta chains from a single sample sequenced in a study of CD8 T cells in Susac syndrome. RNA, at roughly 0.5 to 1 ug, was reverse transcribed with random hexamers. TCRdb analysed the immunoSEQ multiplex PCR reads with MiXCR anew, one entry per CDR3 protein. The sample has 170,000 or so distinct CDR3 sequences, roughly 95% seen once. The sequenced sample was CD8+ T cells from PBMCs. The receptors come from a human donor with multiple sclerosis.

The chain couples TRBV29-1 to TRBJ1-1; D call uncertain. The V gene lost 4 bases and the J gene lost 1 base, with 7 bases spanning the gap. The CDR3 spans 12 residues. CDR1 and CDR2 (germline): SQVTM, ANQGSEA. Written as DNA, the CDR3 is TGCAGCGTTGTGGCGGAGAACACTGAAGCTTTCTTT. Protein product: CSVVAENTEAFF.

V gene TRBV9 combines with J gene TRBJ2-1; no clear D. Trimming cost V 2 bases and J 6 bases, with 6 bases left between them. CDR1 and CDR2 from the germline V gene are SGDLS and YYNGEE. This CDR3 has 12 residues. DNA for the CDR3: TGTGCCAGCAGCGTCTCCGTCAATGAGCAGTTCTTC. Its protein product is CASSVSVNEQFF.

J is TRBJ2-3 and V is TRBV2; D is undetermined. Germline CDR1 and CDR2: SNHLY and FYNNEI. The CDR3 sequence is 11 residues long. The V end was cut by 10 bases, the J end by 6 bases, with 11 bases between. The CDR3 coding sequence is TGTGCCACTCTAAGTTGGGATACGCAGTATTTT. It translates to CATLSWDTQYF.

The rearrangement joins TRBV25-1 to TRBJ1-2; unclear D gene. V dropped 1 base and J dropped 8 bases, with 11 bases sitting between them. Germline CDR1 and CDR2: MGHDK and SYGVNS. This CDR3 contains 13 residues. CDR3 sequence: CASSEFEVGGYTF. The CDR3 DNA reads TGTGCCAGCAGTGAATTCGAGGTGGGGGGCTACACCTTC.

This clonotype has a single count. The CDR3 reads CASSLAGNSDTQYF. CDR3 DNA: TGTGCCAGCAGCTTAGCAGGGAACTCGGATACGCAGTATTTT. The chain employs TRBV7-9 and TRBJ2-3; no reliable D call. The germline V and J ends were trimmed by 0 bases and 6 bases, with 10 bases remaining between them. The V gene's germline CDR1 is SEHNR and CDR2 FQNEAQ (reference sequence). The CDR3 is made up of 14 amino acids.

The chain recombines TRBV5-1 with TRBJ2-7, with D uncertain. The CDR3 consists of 14 residues. The germline V gene has CDR1 SGHRS and CDR2 YFSETQ. V lost 3 bases to trimming and J lost 1 base, with 11 bases between them. CDR3 loop: CASSSSDGSYEQYF. The CDR3 DNA is TGCGCCAGCAGCTCAAGTGACGGATCCTACGAGCAGTACTTC.

The rearrangement joins TRBV2 to TRBJ2-5; no definite D call. Trimming cost V 7 bases and J 1 base, with 7 bases left between them. The CDR3 runs 12 residues. Germline lookup yields CDR1 SNHLY and CDR2 FYNNEI. The CDR3 nucleotides are TGTGCCAGCATTGGTCCCCAAGAGACCCAGTACTTC. Translation gives CASIGPQETQYF.

The rearrangement uses TRBV6-5 and TRBJ2-7; 8 bases are shared with TRBD2. The germline CDR1 and CDR2 sequences are MNHEY and SVGAGI. The CDR3 has 18 amino acids. V was clipped by 2 bases and J by 2 bases; unmatched bases: 14. The CDR3: CASSYARGHQRETYEQYF. CDR3 nucleotides: TGTGCCAGCAGTTACGCCCGAGGGCACCAGCGGGAGACCTACGAGCAGTACTTC.

The genes are TRBV5-1 and TRBJ2-7; tentatively, D is TRBD1 (6 bases). This CDR3 has 12 residues. Germline values: CDR1 SGHRS, CDR2 YFSETQ. The germline V and J ends were trimmed by 4 bases and 5 bases, with 10 bases remaining between them. For the CDR3, the DNA is TGCGCCAGCAGCACGACAGGCCACGAGCAGTACTTC. Amino acid sequence: CASSTTGHEQYF.

This chain links TRBV3-1 with TRBJ2-1, with 8 bases lining up with TRBD1. CDR3 length: 14 amino acids. Germline assignment: CDR1 LGHDT and CDR2 YNNKEL (reference sequence). The junction had 2 bases not matched to a gene; V was cut back by 1 base and J by 6 bases. The CDR3 protein is CASSQGQGFNEQFF. The CDR3 DNA reads as TGTGCCAGCAGCCAAGGACAGGGGTTCAATGAGCAGTTCTTC.

The chain has TRBV13 and TRBJ2-7; no reliable D call. In germline, CDR1 is PRHDT, CDR2 FYEKMQ (reference sequence). Trimming stripped 5 bases from V and 5 bases from J, with 16 bases between. This CDR3 has 14 residues. Written as DNA, the CDR3 is TGTGCCAGCAGCGGAAACAACGTTCCCCACGAGCAGTACTTC. Its protein is CASSGNNVPHEQYF.

The J gene is TRBJ2-7, the V gene TRBV4-1, with TRBD1 matching 7 bases. This CDR3 has 17 amino acids. J gave up 0 bases and V 0 bases, and 8 bases lay outside the gene matches. From germline, CDR1 is MGHRA and CDR2 YSYEKL. CDR3 coding DNA: TGCGCCAGCAGCCAAGAGGGGACAGCCAGATTCTCCTACGAGCAGTACTTC. As protein: CASSQEGTARFSYEQYF.

This clonotype was seen only once. The chain recombines TRBV2 with TRBJ2-1, with D unresolved. V was cut by 7 bases and J by 8 bases, with 6 bases left in between. Looked up from germline, CDR1 is SNHLY and CDR2 is FYNNEI. The CDR3 has 10 amino acids. As DNA, the CDR3 is TGTGCCAGCAACGCGGATGAGCAGTTCTTC. As protein: CASNADEQFF.

J is TRBJ1-5 and V is TRBV9, with a tentative D call TRBD1 (5 bases). The CDR3 covers 14 residues. V was trimmed by 4 bases and J by 2 bases, leaving 10 bases between them. CDR1 SGDLS and CDR2 YYNGEE come from the germline V gene. The CDR3 sequence is CASSRQGGNQPQHF. DNA for the CDR3: TGTGCCAGCAGCCGCCAGGGTGGCAATCAGCCCCAGCATTTT.

The V and J genes are TRBV13 and TRBJ1-1; tentatively, D is TRBD1 (5 bases). Germline lookup yields CDR1 PRHDT and CDR2 FYEKMQ (reference sequence). The CDR3 runs 17 residues. The germline V and J ends were trimmed by 2 bases and 1 base, with 17 bases remaining between them. The CDR3 DNA reads as TGTGCCAGCAGCTTATGGTACGACGGCAGGGAGAACACTGAAGCTTTCTTT. Encoded protein: CASSLWYDGRENTEAFF.

The rearrangement uses TRBV27 and TRBJ1-5; D call uncertain. Germline values: CDR1 MNHEY, CDR2 SMNVEV (reference sequence). The CDR3 spans 13 residues. Trimming removed 3 bases at V and 4 bases at J, with 7 bases between. This CDR3 reads CASSLARNQPQHF. For the CDR3, the DNA is TGTGCCAGCAGTTTGGCCAGAAATCAGCCCCAGCATTTT.

This rearrangement joins TRBV12-3 or TRBV12-4 to TRBJ1-1, with TRBD1 matching 9 bases. Unmatched junction bases numbered 4, after V lost 2 bases and J lost 6 bases. The CDR3 has 14 residues. CDR3 in DNA: TGTGCCAGCAGTTTAAGGGACAGGGCCCCTGAAGCTTTCTTT. Its protein product is CASSLRDRAPEAFF.

The chain combines TRBV7-8 with TRBJ2-7; the match to TRBD2 covers 11 bases. The CDR3 spans 17 residues. Trimming removed 4 bases from V and 2 bases from J; junction bases left unmatched: 10. Germline CDR1 and CDR2: SGHVS and FQNEAQ. CDR3 sequence reads: CASSSPPGTSGPYEQYF. DNA for the CDR3: TGTGCCAGCAGCTCACCCCCGGGGACTAGCGGACCCTACGAGCAGTACTTC. The variable domain in full, with the rest retrieved from reference TRBV7-8 and TRBJ2-7, is GAGVSQSPRYKVAKRGQDVALRCDPISGHVSLFWYQQALGQGPEFLTYFQNEAQLDKSGLPSDRFFAERPEGSVSTLKIQRTQQEDSAVYLCASSSPPGTSGPYEQYFGPGTRLTVT.

This clonotype was recorded only once. The V call is TRBV5-1, the J call TRBJ2-1; 8 bases map to TRBD2. The CDR3 has 14 amino acids. V lost 2 bases to trimming and J lost 8 bases; unmatched junction nucleotides: 6. The germline CDR1 and CDR2 sequences are SGHRS and YFSETQ. The CDR3 DNA sequence: TGCGCCAGCAGCTTTAGGACTAGCATCGATGAGCAGTTCTTC. It yields the protein CASSFRTSIDEQFF. Together with reference TRBV5-1 and TRBJ2-1, the CDR3 gives the full variable domain: KAGVTQTPRYLIKTRGQQVTLSCSPISGHRSVSWYQQTPGQGLQFLFEYFSETQRNKGNFPGRFSGRQFSNSRSEMNVSTLELGDSALYLCASSFRTSIDEQFFGPGTRLTVL.

The chain recombines TRBV4-1 with TRBJ2-4; possibly TRBD2 for D (5 bases). CDR3 length equals 15 residues. The germline CDR1 and CDR2 sequences are MGHRA and YSYEKL. V lost 2 bases and J lost 0, with 8 bases in between. The CDR3, as DNA: TGCGCCAGCAGCCAATGGACTGGAGCCAAAAACATTCAGTACTTC. It translates to CASSQWTGAKNIQYF.

In its sample, this clonotype was seen once. This chain connects TRBV24-1 to TRBJ1-2; D is ambiguous. Germline V gene data show CDR1 as KGHDR and CDR2 as SFDVKD. This CDR3 has 9 amino acids. V was cut by 7 bases and J by 7 bases, with 3 bases left in between. CDR3 residues: CATRGGYTF. DNA of the CDR3: TGTGCCACCAGGGGTGGCTACACCTTC.

The CDR3 DNA follows: TGTGCCAGCAGCCAGGGGGTAGGTGAGCAGTTCTTC. Encoded protein: CASSQGVGEQFF. The chain carries TRBV5-4 and TRBJ2-1; 7 bases align to TRBD1. This CDR3 is built from 12 residues. Germline-derived CDR1 and CDR2 are SGHNT and YYREEE (reference sequence). With V trimmed by 4 bases and J by 9 bases, 4 bases remained unmatched.

The chain links TRBV5-4 to TRBJ2-2; D ambiguous. Germline lookup yields CDR1 SGHNT and CDR2 YYREEE (reference sequence). The CDR3 has 13 amino acids. The V end lost 3 bases, the J end lost 3 bases, and 6 bases lay between the germline ends. CDR3 sequence: CASSSAYTGELFF. As DNA, the CDR3 is TGTGCCAGCAGCTCGGCGTACACCGGGGAGCTGTTTTTT.

In nucleotides, the CDR3 is TGTGCCAGCAGGCAGAACACTGAAGCTTTCTTT. It yields the protein CASRQNTEAFF. V and J are TRBV12-3 or TRBV12-4 and TRBJ1-1; D not certain. V was pared by 6 bases and J by 1 base, with 3 bases between. CDR3 length: 11 amino acids.